What follows are 10 T cell receptor beta chains derived from one specimen sequenced in a study of shared clonotypes between healthy human individuals. Clones were sequenced by immunoSEQ multiplex PCR, and TCRdb holds only the in-frame ones, with some missing. The table lists more than 500,000 clones, approximately 96% of them singletons. CD45RO-negative cells were positively selected for CCR7, leaving out terminally differentiated effector memory CD45RA+ cells. Specimen: naive CD8+ T cells sorted from blood. All receptors derive from a woman in her twenties or thirties in good health.

The chain combines TRBV5-1 with TRBJ2-2; TRBD2 is a possible D gene (5 bases). This CDR3 has 15 residues. V was clipped by 4 bases and J by 0 bases, with 10 bases between them. Germline V gene sequence: CDR1 SGHRS, CDR2 YFSETQ. The CDR3 nucleotides read TGCGCCAGCAGCCACGCGAGGGCGAACACCGGGGAGCTGTTTTTT. Protein: CASSHARANTGELFF. Complete variable domain (other parts from reference TRBV5-1 and TRBJ2-2): KAGVTQTPRYLIKTRGQQVTLSCSPISGHRSVSWYQQTPGQGLQFLFEYFSETQRNKGNFPGRFSGRQFSNSRSEMNVSTLELGDSALYLCASSHARANTGELFFGEGSRLTVL.

The V gene is TRBV19, the J gene TRBJ2-3; perhaps D is TRBD1 or TRBD2 (5 bases each). Trimming left V 1 base short and J 2 bases short, with 10 bases between. This CDR3 has 15 amino acids. Per the germline V gene, CDR1 is LNHDA and CDR2 is SQIVND (reference sequence). DNA for the CDR3: TGTGCCAGTAGTATAGGAGGGGCCCCCACAGATACGCAGTATTTT. This codes for CASSIGGAPTDTQYF.

This clone was seen just once. J is TRBJ2-7 and V is TRBV7-8; 10 bases line up with TRBD2. Germline V lookup: CDR1 SGHVS, CDR2 FQNEAQ. V dropped 5 bases and J dropped 6; count of bases not matched to a gene: 19. The CDR3 totals 18 residues. The CDR3 coding sequence is TGTGCCAGCAGCCCTCTCCTCATTGGGAGCGGGAGGGCACTCGAGCAGTACTTC. It translates to CASSPLLIGSGRALEQYF. The full variable domain, its missing parts supplied by reference TRBV7-8 and TRBJ2-7, is GAGVSQSPRYKVAKRGQDVALRCDPISGHVSLFWYQQALGQGPEFLTYFQNEAQLDKSGLPSDRFFAERPEGSVSTLKIQRTQQEDSAVYLCASSPLLIGSGRALEQYFGPGTRLTVT.

For the CDR3, the DNA is TGTGCCAGCAACGCCCTGGGCGGCTCCAATCAGCCCCAGCATTTT. It translates to CASNALGGSNQPQHF. J is TRBJ1-5 and V is TRBV28; D is unclear. V dropped 7 bases and J dropped 3 bases, with 16 bases sitting between them. The V gene's germline CDR1 is MDHEN and CDR2 SYDVKM. The CDR3 loop spans 15 amino acids.

The CDR3 loop reads CASSEYGISSAYNEQFF. In nucleotides, the CDR3 is TGTGCCAGCAGTGAATACGGAATCTCGAGTGCCTACAATGAGCAGTTCTTC. V is TRBV25-1 and J is TRBJ2-1; unclear D gene. V was clipped by 0 bases and J by 2 bases, with 14 bases between them. Germline values: CDR1 MGHDK, CDR2 SYGVNS. The CDR3 totals 17 residues. The full variable domain, rest sourced from reference TRBV25-1 and TRBJ2-1, is EADIYQTPRYLVIGTGKKITLECSQTMGHDKMYWYQQDPGMELHLIHYSYGVNSTEKGDLSSESTVSRIRTEHFPLTLESARPSHTSQYLCASSEYGISSAYNEQFFGPGTRLTVL.

V gene TRBV29-1 combines with J gene TRBJ1-2; 7 bases fit TRBD1. In germline, CDR1 is SQVTM, CDR2 ANQGSEA. This CDR3 has 15 residues. With 5 bases clipped from V and 4 bases from J, the junction kept 13 bases outside the gene matches. CDR3 loop: CSVYNQGVKVYGYTF. The CDR3 coding sequence is TGCAGCGTTTATAATCAGGGGGTTAAAGTCTATGGCTACACCTTC.

The gene calls are TRBV19 and TRBJ2-1; D unresolved. Germline V lookup: CDR1 LNHDA, CDR2 SQIVND (reference sequence). This CDR3 is 15 amino acids long. The V gene lost 5 bases and the J gene lost 5 bases, with 16 bases spanning the gap. The DNA of the CDR3 is TGTGCCAGTAGTCCCTGGGTTGTGACCAACAATGAGCAGTTCTTC. It encodes CASSPWVVTNNEQFF.

V is TRBV6-1 and J is TRBJ2-7; D is unclear. The CDR3 is made up of 11 amino acids. The germline gives CDR1 MNHNS, CDR2 SASEGT. The V end was cut by 7 bases, the J end by 7 bases, with 11 bases between. CDR3 sequence: CASNWVDEQYF. The DNA for the CDR3 is TGTGCCAGCAATTGGGTTGATGAGCAGTACTTC.

The CDR3 loop reads CASSILQAGSTDTQYF. CDR3 DNA: TGTGCCAGCAGCATCCTTCAAGCGGGAAGCACAGATACGCAGTATTTT. The rearrangement uses TRBV7-8 and TRBJ2-3, with TRBD2 identical over 7 bases. With 5 bases clipped from V and 0 bases from J, the junction kept 8 bases outside the gene matches. The CDR3 contains 16 residues. Germline CDR1 is SGHVS and CDR2 is FQNEAQ.

The chain couples TRBV30 to TRBJ2-7; TRBD2 matches 9 bases. This CDR3 has 15 amino acids. Trimming removed 0 bases from V and 0 bases from J; junction bases left unmatched: 3. The germline CDR1 and CDR2 sequences are GTSNPN and SVGIG (reference sequence). The CDR3: CAWSVAGGVSYEQYF. CDR3 in DNA: TGTGCCTGGAGTGTAGCGGGAGGCGTCTCCTACGAGCAGTACTTC.